The entry below describes one TCR beta chain. This entry comes from a study of shared clonotypes between healthy human individuals. Across the study: Per donor, three plates held CD4 naive cells, three held CD4 memory, two held CD8 naive and one held CD8 memory.

Produced via immunoSEQ multiplex PCR; TCRdb's table is partial and in-frame only. There are some 2 million clones in the sample; roughly 94% occur only once, and roughly 0.13% lies in the top ten. The CDR3 spans 14 residues. Trimming took off 0 bases at V and 0 bases at J, with 6 bases between the two ends. The germline V gene encodes CDR1 SGHKS and CDR2 YYEKEE (reference sequence). The J gene is TRBJ2-5, the V gene TRBV5-5; D not resolved. The clonotype was recovered from a man aged 18 to 29 in good health. The specimen was naive CD4+ T cells sorted from blood. Subset reported: CD45RA+ positively selected. CDR3 residues: CASSLGGNQETQYF. CDR3 sequence (DNA): TGTGCCAGCAGCTTGGGCGGCAACCAAGAGACCCAGTACTTC. Combining the CDR3 with reference TRBV5-5 and TRBJ2-5 gives the whole variable domain DAGVTQSPTHLIKTRGQQVTLRCSPISGHKSVSWYQQVLGQGPQFIFQYYEKEERGRGNFPDRFSARQFPNYSSELNVNALLLGDSALYLCASSLGGNQETQYFGPGTRLLVL.